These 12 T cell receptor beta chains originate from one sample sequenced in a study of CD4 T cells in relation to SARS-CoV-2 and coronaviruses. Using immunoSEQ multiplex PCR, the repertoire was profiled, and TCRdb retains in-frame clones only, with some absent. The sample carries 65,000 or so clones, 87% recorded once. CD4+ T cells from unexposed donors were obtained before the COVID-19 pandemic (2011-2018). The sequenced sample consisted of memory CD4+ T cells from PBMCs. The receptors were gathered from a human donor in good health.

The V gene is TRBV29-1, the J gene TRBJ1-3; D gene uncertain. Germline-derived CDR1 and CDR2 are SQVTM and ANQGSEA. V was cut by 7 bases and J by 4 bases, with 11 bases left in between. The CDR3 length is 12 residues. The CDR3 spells CSGRSWGNTIYF. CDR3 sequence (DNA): TGCAGCGGCCGATCTTGGGGAAACACCATATATTTT.

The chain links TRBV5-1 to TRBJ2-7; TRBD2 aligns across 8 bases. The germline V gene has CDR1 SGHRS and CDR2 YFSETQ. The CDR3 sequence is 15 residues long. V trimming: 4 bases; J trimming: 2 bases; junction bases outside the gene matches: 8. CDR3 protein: CASSPGSGGTYEQYF. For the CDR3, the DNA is TGCGCCAGCAGCCCCGGGAGCGGGGGAACCTACGAGCAGTACTTC.

Written as DNA, the CDR3 is TGTGCCAGCAGCCAAGATCTTTTAGGGCGTCACAGGGAGGTTGAGCAGTACTTC. This encodes CASSQDLLGRHREVEQYF. V usage is TRBV14 and J usage is TRBJ2-7; D is tentatively TRBD1 or TRBD2 (6 bases each). CDR1 and CDR2 (germline): SGHDN, FVKESK. Trimming shortened V by 0 bases and J by 7 bases, and 25 bases separated the two germline ends. The CDR3 is 18 amino acids.

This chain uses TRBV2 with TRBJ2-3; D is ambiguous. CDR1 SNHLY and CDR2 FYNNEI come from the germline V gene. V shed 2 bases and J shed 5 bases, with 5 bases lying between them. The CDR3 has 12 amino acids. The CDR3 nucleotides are TGTGCCAGCAGTGAATACGTAGATACGCAGTATTTT. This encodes CASSEYVDTQYF. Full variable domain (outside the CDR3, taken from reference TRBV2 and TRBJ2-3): EPEVTQTPSHQVTQMGQEVILRCVPISNHLYFYWYRQILGQKVEFLVSFYNNEISEKSEIFDDQFSVERPDGSNFTLKIRSTKLEDSAMYFCASSEYVDTQYFGPGTRLTVL.

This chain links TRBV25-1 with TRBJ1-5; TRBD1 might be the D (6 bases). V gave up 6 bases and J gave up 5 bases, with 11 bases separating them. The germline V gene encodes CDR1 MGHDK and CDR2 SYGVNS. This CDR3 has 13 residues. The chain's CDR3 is CASSTGTYQPQHF. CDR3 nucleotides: TGTGCCAGCAGCACAGGGACCTATCAGCCCCAGCATTTT.

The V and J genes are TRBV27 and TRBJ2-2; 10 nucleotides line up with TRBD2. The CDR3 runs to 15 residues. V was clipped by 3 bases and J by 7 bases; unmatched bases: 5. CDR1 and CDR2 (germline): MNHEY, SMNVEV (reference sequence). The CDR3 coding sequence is TGTGCCAGCAGTTTGGAGCGGGGGGGAGGCGGGGAGCTGTTTTTT. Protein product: CASSLERGGGGELFF.

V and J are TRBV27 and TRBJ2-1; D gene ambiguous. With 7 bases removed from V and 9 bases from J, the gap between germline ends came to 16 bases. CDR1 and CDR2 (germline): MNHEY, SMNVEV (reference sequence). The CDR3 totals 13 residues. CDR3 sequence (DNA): TGTGCCAGCACGGTTTCGAGGTACGGTGAGCAGTTCTTC. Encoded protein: CASTVSRYGEQFF.

This CDR3 is CASRWRQGAYNEQFF. Written as DNA, the CDR3 is TGTGCCAGCAGATGGAGACAGGGGGCGTACAATGAGCAGTTCTTC. The J gene is TRBJ2-1, the V gene TRBV6-5, with 10 bases aligning to TRBD1. Germline values: CDR1 MNHEY, CDR2 SVGAGI. V shed 6 bases, J shed 4 bases, and the junction held 6 bases outside the gene matches. This CDR3 contains 15 residues.

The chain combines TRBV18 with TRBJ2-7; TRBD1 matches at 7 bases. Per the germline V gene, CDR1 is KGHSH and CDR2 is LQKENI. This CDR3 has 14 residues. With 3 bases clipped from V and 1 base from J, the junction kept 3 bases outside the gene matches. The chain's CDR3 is CASSPGQVSYEQYF. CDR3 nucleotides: TGTGCCAGCTCACCCGGACAGGTATCCTACGAGCAGTACTTC. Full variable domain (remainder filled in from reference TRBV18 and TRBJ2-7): NAGVMQNPRHLVRRRGQEARLRCSPMKGHSHVYWYRQLPEEGLKFMVYLQKENIIDESGMPKERFSAEFPKEGPSILRIQQVVRGDSAAYFCASSPGQVSYEQYFGPGTRLTVT.

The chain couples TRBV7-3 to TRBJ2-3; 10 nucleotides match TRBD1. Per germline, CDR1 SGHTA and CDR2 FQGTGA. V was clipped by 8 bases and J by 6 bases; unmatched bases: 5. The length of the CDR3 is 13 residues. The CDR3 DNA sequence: TGTGCCAGCGCCCCGACAGGGGGCGATACGCAGTATTTT. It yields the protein CASAPTGGDTQYF.

The CDR3 DNA sequence: TGTGCCAGCAGTTTACGGGACTATGGCTACACCTTC. Translated: CASSLRDYGYTF. The chain has TRBV12-3 or TRBV12-4 and TRBJ1-2; D uncertain. The CDR3 covers 12 residues. V lost 2 bases and J 3 bases, leaving 4 bases between the germline ends.

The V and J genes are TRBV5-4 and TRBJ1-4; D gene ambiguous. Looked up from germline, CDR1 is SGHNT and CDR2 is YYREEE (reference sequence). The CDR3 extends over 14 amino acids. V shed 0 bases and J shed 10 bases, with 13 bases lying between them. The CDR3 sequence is CASSLEAPGGKLFF. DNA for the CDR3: TGTGCCAGCAGCTTGGAAGCCCCGGGAGGAAAACTGTTTTTT.